These 3 T cell receptor beta chains were sequenced from one sample in a study of shared clonotypes between healthy human individuals. CD45RO negativity and positive selection for CCR7 defined naive CD8 cells, a population that excluded terminally differentiated effector memory CD45RA+ cells. The repertoire was sequenced with immunoSEQ multiplex PCR; TCRdb's copy has only in-frame clones and lacks some. The profile covers under 700,000 clones, with approximately 95% appearing a single time and approximately 0.11% taken by the ten largest. Material: naive CD8+ T cells sorted from blood. These receptors came from a woman under 40 in good health.

The table lists this clone with a count of one. The chain carries TRBV11-2 and TRBJ2-7; 8 nucleotides agree with TRBD1. This CDR3 has 14 amino acids. The V gene's germline CDR1 is SGHAT and CDR2 FQNNGV. The V gene end was trimmed by 8 bases and the J gene end by 0 bases; junction bases not matched to a gene: 6. CDR3 sequence reads: CASAETGGSYEQYF. The CDR3 coding sequence is TGTGCCAGCGCTGAAACAGGGGGCTCCTACGAGCAGTACTTC.

The chain couples TRBV4-2 to TRBJ2-7; perhaps TRBD2 as D (5 bases). CDR1 and CDR2 (germline): LGHNA, YNFKEQ. The V gene lost 4 bases and the J gene lost 4 bases, with 17 bases spanning the gap. The CDR3 extends over 15 amino acids. CDR3: CASSPSSREGYEQYF. The CDR3 DNA sequence: TGTGCCAGCAGCCCCTCTAGCAGAGAGGGTTACGAGCAGTACTTC.

The chain recombines TRBV4-1 with TRBJ2-1, with TRBD2 as a possible D gene (5 bases). Trimming took 4 bases from V and 0 from J, leaving 16 bases between them. Looked up from germline, CDR1 is MGHRA and CDR2 is YSYEKL. CDR3 length: 17 residues. The CDR3 is CASSLLGGRSSYNEQFF. The DNA for the CDR3 is TGCGCCAGCAGCCTCCTTGGAGGACGCAGCTCCTACAATGAGCAGTTCTTC.